A selection of T cell receptor beta chains follows, all from one sample in a study of blood T cell repertoires in COVID-19. This table comes from immunoSEQ multiplex PCR, and its TCRdb copy is limited to in-frame clones, with some not included. The repertoire holds 60,000 to 75,000 clones, with about 86% as singletons. The sequencing sample was made of peripheral blood. All receptors derive from a man in his 70s with active COVID-19. Each CDR3 is given with its conserved first and last residue. Each record gives: V gene, D gene, clone size, J gene, CDR3 DNA, CDR3 protein. The D gene is left open where the match is weak. Only some rows state a clone size, as once, few, many or a class for expanded clones.

V: TRBV19; D: -; size: few; J: TRBJ1-4; DNA: TGTGCCAGTAGTAGTAGGGAGCAGAATAATGAAAAACTGTTTTTT; CDR3: CASSSREQNNEKLFF
V: TRBV5-4; D: -; size: -; J: TRBJ1-1; DNA: TGTGCCAGCAGCTCGGTCTTCCCGAGCACTGAAGCTTTCTTT; CDR3: CASSSVFPSTEAFF
V: TRBV7-6; D: TRBD1; size: -; J: TRBJ1-1; DNA: TGTGCCAGCAGCCCATCGATGGGGACAGGGCCTACCTCTGAAGCTTTCTTT; CDR3: CASSPSMGTGPTSEAFF
V: TRBV5-1; D: -; size: -; J: TRBJ2-7; DNA: TGCGCCAGCAGCCCCCCTCTCGGAGGGGTCAACGAGCAGTACTTC; CDR3: CASSPPLGGVNEQYF
V: TRBV4-3; D: -; size: -; J: TRBJ1-4; DNA: TGCGCCAGCAGCCAAGACGGGGTGGGTGAAAAACTGTTTTTT; CDR3: CASSQDGVGEKLFF
V: TRBV7-9; D: TRBD1; size: -; J: TRBJ2-7; DNA: TGTGCCAGCAGCCCCGGGACAGGGGTGGATTCGGACGAGCAGTACTTC; CDR3: CASSPGTGVDSDEQYF
V: TRBV5-1; D: TRBD1; size: -; J: TRBJ2-5; DNA: TGCGCCAGCAGCGTACAACAGGGGGCGCGAGAGACCCAGTACTTC; CDR3: CASSVQQGARETQYF
V: TRBV7-8; D: -; size: -; J: TRBJ2-3; DNA: TGTGCCAGCAGCCCCCTAGCGTTGGGGTCAGATACGCAGTATTTT; CDR3: CASSPLALGSDTQYF
V: TRBV27; D: -; size: -; J: TRBJ2-3; DNA: TGTGCCAGCAGCCTGGGGGGTACGCAGTATTTT; CDR3: CASSLGGTQYF
V: TRBV6-5; D: -; size: -; J: TRBJ1-3; DNA: TGTGCCCCCCCGGGGGTGCAGAACACCATATATTTT; CDR3: CAPPGVQNTIYF
V: TRBV10-3; D: TRBD2; size: -; J: TRBJ2-1; DNA: TGTGCCATCAGTGAGTCATCCGGGAGGGCCGCTGAGCAGTTCTTC; CDR3: CAISESSGRAAEQFF
V: TRBV5-4; D: -; size: -; J: TRBJ2-5; DNA: TGTGCCAGCAGCTTGGCAGGGGGGGAGACCCAGTACTTC; CDR3: CASSLAGGETQYF
V: TRBV18; D: -; size: -; J: TRBJ2-6; DNA: TGTGCCAGCTCACCAAGGACAGCCAGCTCTGGGGCCAACGTCCTGACTTTC; CDR3: CASSPRTASSGANVLTF
V: TRBV11-1; D: TRBD2; size: -; J: TRBJ2-1; DNA: TGTGCCAGCAGCTTAGCGCCCCTAGCGGGAGGTCATGAGCAGTTCTTC; CDR3: CASSLAPLAGGHEQFF
V: TRBV7-2; D: TRBD2; size: -; J: TRBJ2-2; DNA: TGTGCCAGCGGGACTAGCGGGAACACCGGGGAGCTGTTTTTT; CDR3: CASGTSGNTGELFF
V: TRBV29-1; D: TRBD1; size: -; J: TRBJ1-2; DNA: TGCAGCGTTGAGTCTCAGGACAGGGTAGGGGGCTACACCTTC; CDR3: CSVESQDRVGGYTF
V: TRBV7-9; D: TRBD1; size: -; J: TRBJ2-3; DNA: TGTGCCAGCAGCCCAGGGGGTCCGCCGCCAGATACGCAGTATTTT; CDR3: CASSPGGPPPDTQYF
V: TRBV7-3; D: TRBD2; size: -; J: TRBJ2-1; DNA: TGTGCCAGCAGCGCCCGACTAGCGGGAGGGCTTGTGGATGAGCAGTTCTTC; CDR3: CASSARLAGGLVDEQFF
V: TRBV2; D: -; size: -; J: TRBJ2-2; DNA: TGTGCCAGCAGTGTGGCGGTAAACGCCGGGGAGCTGTTTTTT; CDR3: CASSVAVNAGELFF
V: TRBV7-8; D: -; size: few; J: TRBJ2-2; DNA: TGTGCCAGCAGCCGGACTAACGCGAACACCGGGGAGCTGTTTTTT; CDR3: CASSRTNANTGELFF
V: TRBV5-4; D: TRBD2; size: -; J: TRBJ2-1; DNA: TGTGCCAGCAGCTTGTCGGGACTAGTCAATGAGCAGTTCTTC; CDR3: CASSLSGLVNEQFF
V: TRBV10-3; D: -; size: -; J: TRBJ1-3; DNA: TGTGCCATCTGGGGGGGGAATGGAAACACCATATATTTT; CDR3: CAIWGGNGNTIYF
V: TRBV15; D: TRBD2; size: -; J: TRBJ2-1; DNA: TGTGCCACCCTAACAGTAGCGGGAGGGCCGGGTGAGCAGTTCTTC; CDR3: CATLTVAGGPGEQFF
V: TRBV6-2/TRBV6-3; D: -; size: -; J: TRBJ2-1; DNA: TGTGCCAGCAGTTACGGCGGCGGGCCCCAGCAGTTCTTC; CDR3: CASSYGGGPQQFF
V: TRBV9; D: -; size: medium-sized; J: TRBJ2-7; DNA: TGTGCCAGCAGCGTACGCGGTATCTACGAGCAGTACTTC; CDR3: CASSVRGIYEQYF
V: TRBV11-3; D: TRBD2; size: -; J: TRBJ2-5; DNA: TGTGCCAGCAGCTTTACTGGGGGGGGGACCCAGTACTTC; CDR3: CASSFTGGGTQYF
V: TRBV19; D: TRBD1; size: -; J: TRBJ1-3; DNA: TGTGCCAGTAGCCCGGGACAGGGCTCTGGAAACACCATATATTTT; CDR3: CASSPGQGSGNTIYF
V: TRBV7-3; D: TRBD2; size: few; J: TRBJ2-7; DNA: TGTGCCAGCAGCTTAGCGGCGGGAGAGACCTACGAGCAGTACTTC; CDR3: CASSLAAGETYEQYF
V: TRBV15; D: TRBD2; size: -; J: TRBJ2-1; DNA: TGTGCCACCAGCAGAGGAGCCGGGGGGGAGATAGCCAGCTCCTACAATGAGCAGTTCTTC; CDR3: CATSRGAGGEIASSYNEQFF
V: TRBV19; D: -; size: -; J: TRBJ2-1; DNA: TGTGCCAGTAGTATCGGGGGGCCCAATGAGCAGTTCTTC; CDR3: CASSIGGPNEQFF
V: TRBV4-2; D: -; size: -; J: TRBJ1-5; DNA: TGTGCCAGCAGCCAAGAACCCCAAGGGGAGGGTCAGCCCCAGCATTTT; CDR3: CASSQEPQGEGQPQHF
V: TRBV10-3; D: -; size: -; J: TRBJ2-6; DNA: TGTGCCATCAGTGGTGGCAGCTCTGGGGCCAACGTCCTGACTTTC; CDR3: CAISGGSSGANVLTF
V: TRBV28; D: -; size: -; J: TRBJ2-1; DNA: TGTGCCTCCATGGGGAGTAACAATGAGCAGTTCTTC; CDR3: CASMGSNNEQFF
V: TRBV7-3; D: -; size: -; J: TRBJ2-3; DNA: TGTGCCAGCAGCTTGGGGGCGGAGAGCACAGATACGCAGTATTTT; CDR3: CASSLGAESTDTQYF
V: TRBV27; D: TRBD2; size: -; J: TRBJ2-2; DNA: TGTGCCAGCAGTTTCCGTCTGGGACTAGCGGGCCTGAACACCGGGGAGCTGTTTTTT; CDR3: CASSFRLGLAGLNTGELFF
V: TRBV15; D: -; size: -; J: TRBJ1-4; DNA: TGTGCCACCAGCAGCGGGGGTGGGGAAAAACTGTTTTTT; CDR3: CATSSGGGEKLFF
V: TRBV10-3; D: TRBD1; size: -; J: TRBJ2-7; DNA: TGTGCCACACAAGACAGGGGGCTGGGGGAGCAGTACTTC; CDR3: CATQDRGLGEQYF
V: TRBV4-3; D: -; size: -; J: TRBJ2-7; DNA: TGCGCCAGCAGCCAAGATTCCGGGGGATACGAGCAGTACTTC; CDR3: CASSQDSGGYEQYF
V: TRBV18; D: TRBD1; size: -; J: TRBJ2-1; DNA: TGTGCCAGCTCTCTACAGGGGAACTACAATGAGCAGTTCTTC; CDR3: CASSLQGNYNEQFF
V: TRBV27; D: TRBD2; size: -; J: TRBJ2-1; DNA: TGTGCCAGCAGTTTCCACGTGGGTAGCGGGATTCTCTCCTACAATGAGCAGTTCTTC; CDR3: CASSFHVGSGILSYNEQFF
V: TRBV7-8; D: TRBD2; size: -; J: TRBJ2-5; DNA: TGTGCCAGCAGCTTAGCGCGGTCTGGACTAGCGGTCCAAGAGACCCAGTACTTC; CDR3: CASSLARSGLAVQETQYF